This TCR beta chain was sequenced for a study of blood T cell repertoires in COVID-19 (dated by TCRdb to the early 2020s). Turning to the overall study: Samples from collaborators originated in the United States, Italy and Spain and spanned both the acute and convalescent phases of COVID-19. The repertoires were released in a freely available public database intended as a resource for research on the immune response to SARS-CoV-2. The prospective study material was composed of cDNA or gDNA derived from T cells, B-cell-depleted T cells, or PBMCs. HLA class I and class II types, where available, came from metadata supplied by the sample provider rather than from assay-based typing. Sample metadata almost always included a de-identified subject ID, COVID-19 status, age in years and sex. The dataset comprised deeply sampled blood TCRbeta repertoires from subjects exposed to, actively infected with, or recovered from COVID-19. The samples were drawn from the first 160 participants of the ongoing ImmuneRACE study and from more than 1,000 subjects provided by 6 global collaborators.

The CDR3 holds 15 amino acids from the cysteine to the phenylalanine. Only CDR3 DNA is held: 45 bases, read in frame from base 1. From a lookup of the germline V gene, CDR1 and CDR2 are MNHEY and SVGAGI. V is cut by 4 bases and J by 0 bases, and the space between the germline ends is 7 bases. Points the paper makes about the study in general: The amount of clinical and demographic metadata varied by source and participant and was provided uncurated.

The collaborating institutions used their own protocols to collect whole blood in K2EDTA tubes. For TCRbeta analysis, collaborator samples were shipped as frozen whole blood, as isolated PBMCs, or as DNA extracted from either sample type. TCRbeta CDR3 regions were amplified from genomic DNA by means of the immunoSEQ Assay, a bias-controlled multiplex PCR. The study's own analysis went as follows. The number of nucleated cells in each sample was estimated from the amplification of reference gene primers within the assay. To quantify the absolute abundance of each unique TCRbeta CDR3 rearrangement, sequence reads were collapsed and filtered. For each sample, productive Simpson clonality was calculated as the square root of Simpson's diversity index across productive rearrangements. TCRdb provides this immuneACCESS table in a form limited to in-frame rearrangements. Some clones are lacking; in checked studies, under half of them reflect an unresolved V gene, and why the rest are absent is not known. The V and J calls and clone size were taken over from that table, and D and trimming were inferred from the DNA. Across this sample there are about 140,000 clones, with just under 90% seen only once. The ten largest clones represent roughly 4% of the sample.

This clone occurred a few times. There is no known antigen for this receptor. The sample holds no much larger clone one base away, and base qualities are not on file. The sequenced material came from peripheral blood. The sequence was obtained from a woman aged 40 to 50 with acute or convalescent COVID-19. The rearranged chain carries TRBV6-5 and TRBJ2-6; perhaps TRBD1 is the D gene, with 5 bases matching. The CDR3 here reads CASSSGYSGANVLTF. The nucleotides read TGTGCCAGCAGTTCAGGGTACTCTGGGGCCAACGTCCTGACTTTC.